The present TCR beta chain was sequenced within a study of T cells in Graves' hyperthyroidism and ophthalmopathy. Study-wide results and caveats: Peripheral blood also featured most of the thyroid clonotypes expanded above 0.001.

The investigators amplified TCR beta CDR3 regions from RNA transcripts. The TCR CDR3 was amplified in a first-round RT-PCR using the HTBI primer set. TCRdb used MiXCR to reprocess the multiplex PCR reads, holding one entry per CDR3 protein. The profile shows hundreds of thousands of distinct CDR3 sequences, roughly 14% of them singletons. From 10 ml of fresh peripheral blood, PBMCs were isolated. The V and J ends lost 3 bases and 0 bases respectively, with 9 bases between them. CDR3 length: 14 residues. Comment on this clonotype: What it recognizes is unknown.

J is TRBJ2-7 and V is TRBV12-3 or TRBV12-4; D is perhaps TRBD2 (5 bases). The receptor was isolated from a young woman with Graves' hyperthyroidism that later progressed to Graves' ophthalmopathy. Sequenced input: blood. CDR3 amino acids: CASSFEGFSYEQYF. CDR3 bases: TGTGCCAGCAGTTTTGAGGGATTCTCCTACGAGCAGTACTTC.